The TCR beta chain described here comes from a study of Ad26.COV2.S vaccination and SARS-CoV-2 variants (dated by TCRdb to the early 2020s). A note on the overall study: Donors in the vaccine arm were drawn from COV1001, a phase I-IIa trial of Ad26.COV2.S in healthy adults that was multicentre, randomized, double-blind and placebo-controlled. Investigators did not know the trial group allocation while performing experiments and assessing outcomes. Ad26.COV2.S was administered intramuscularly at 5 x 10^10 or 1 x 10^11 viral particles, either as a single shot or as two shots given 56 days apart. Sequencing of the TCRbeta repertoire served to evaluate the specificity and breadth of SARS-CoV-2-reactive T cell receptors following Ad26.COV2.S vaccination. Participants in the trial were split at random into five groups of five each, receiving low-dose or high-dose Ad26.COV2.S once or twice, or else placebo on both occasions. The TCR-sequenced set comprised approximately 32 samples: 19 Ad26.COV2.S vaccine recipients, 5 placebo recipients and 8 SARS-CoV-2 convalescent individuals.

Paper-wide results and their limitations: Ad26.COV2.S recipients had higher spike-specific TCR breadth than placebo recipients (P = 0.0014). Comparable non-spike TCR breadth was observed between vaccine and placebo recipients, consistent with only spike being contained in the vaccine. The study was not powered to compare responses between vaccine doses or regimens. After vaccination, spike-specific CD8+ and CD4+ T cell responses were reported to show substantial breadth. The authors noted that the TCR breadth and depth analyses may have underestimated total T cell responses.

TCRbeta CDR3 regions were sequenced with the immunoSEQ Assay. After extraction, genomic DNA underwent amplification by bias-controlled multiplex PCR, followed by high-throughput sequencing. In the authors' own workflow: To quantify the absolute abundance of every unique TCRbeta CDR3 region, sequences were collapsed and filtered. T cell fraction was estimated by normalizing TCRbeta template counts to usable DNA, with usable DNA measured through amplification of reference genes found in all nucleated cells. Repertoire TCRs were annotated as SARS-CoV-2-specific when V gene, CDR3 amino acid sequence and J gene were exactly matched to a known reactive TCR set. The reference SARS-CoV-2 TCR set was obtained from MIRA and was filtered for enrichment in COVID-19-positive ImmuneCODE repertoires, whereby public or cross-reactive TCRs were removed. Based on the MIRA antigens, annotated TCRs were further analysed at the level of specific ORF or position within ORF. Breadth was defined as annotated unique rearrangements over total unique productive rearrangements; depth was the summed frequency of those rearrangements. Two-sided Wilcoxon rank-sum tests were used to compare TCR breadth between groups. TCRdb took this table from immuneACCESS and kept in-frame rearrangements with V and J called. Such tables lack part of the clones; where checked against another copy, unresolved V genes explain under half of the gap, and the rest is unexplained. V, J and clone size were drawn from that table, and D and trimming were deduced from the DNA. In all, the sample holds about 470,000 clones, and about 90% of those were seen once. Jointly, the top ten make up roughly 3.9% of the sample.

Trimming takes 6 bases from V and 2 bases from J, and the germline ends sit 8 bases apart. The CDR3, cysteine through phenylalanine, is 12 amino acids long. This entry keeps only the CDR3 DNA: 36 bases, framed from base 1. As encoded in the germline V gene, CDR1 is SQVTM while CDR2 is ANQGSEA. Concerning this clone itself: No cognate antigen has been identified for it. No qualities accompany the bases; no much larger clone lies one base away.

The treatment or condition tag for this specimen amounts to: some 19 received Ad26.COV2.S at low or high dose, single or two shots; several received placebo; per-sample allocation not given. Repertoires of vaccine and placebo recipients were sequenced from samples collected on day 63 after the first injection. Cohort 1b enrolled 25 adults aged 18-55 years at a single site in Boston, USA, between 29 July and 7 August 2020. As a vaccine, Ad26.COV2.S was a replication-incompetent adenovirus type 26 vector that expressed a prefusion-stabilized SARS-CoV-2 spike protein derived from the original Wuhan strain.

The material was peripheral blood, obtained in a trial of Ad26.COV2.S vaccine versus placebo. This sequence was found in a person between 18 and 65 years old who received the Ad26.COV2.S COVID-19 vaccine or a placebo. Recombination linked TRBV29-1 to TRBJ1-5, with TRBD1 tentatively as D gene (5 bases match). The DNA sequence is given as TGCAGCGTCAAACAGGGCAATCAGCCCCAGCATTTT. Its protein product is CSVKQGNQPQHF. The reference TRBV29-1 and TRBJ1-5 proteins fill in what lies around the CDR3, so the full variable domain reads SAVISQKPSRDICQRGTSLTIQCQVDSQVTMMFWYRQQPGQSLTLIATANQGSEATYESGFVIDKFPISRPNLTFSTLTVSNMSPEDSSIYLCSVKQGNQPQHFGDGTRLSIL.